A selection of T cell receptor beta chains follows, all from one sample in a study of cytomegalovirus exposure and HLA in healthy donors. Sequenced by immunoSEQ multiplex PCR; TCRdb stores in-frame clones only, minus some. The sample carries about 150,000 clones, approximately 77% recorded once. Sequencing input: PBMCs. The receptors derive from a man younger than 35 in good health and CMV-seronegative. The CDR3 runs from the conserved cysteine through the conserved F or W. The D gene is left open where the match is weak. Rows give clone size only sometimes, using once, few, many, or a class for an expanded clone.

TRBJ2-7	TRBV13	TRBD1	.	CASSLGRGQHYEQYF	TGTGCCAGCAGCTTAGGGAGGGGGCAACACTACGAGCAGTACTTC
TRBJ1-5	TRBV6-5	.	few	CASSTGENQPQHF	TGTGCCAGCAGTACAGGAGAAAATCAGCCCCAGCATTTT
TRBJ2-5	TRBV18	.	.	CASSPNRWLGAQETQYF	TGTGCCAGCTCCCCAAACCGCTGGCTGGGGGCCCAAGAGACCCAGTACTTC
TRBJ1-1	TRBV2	.	few	CASSELEETEAFF	TGTGCCAGCAGTGAATTAGAGGAAACTGAAGCTTTCTTT
TRBJ2-7	TRBV6-1	TRBD2	.	CASSEEAGAYEQYF	TGTGCCAGCAGTGAGGAGGCGGGGGCCTACGAGCAGTACTTC
TRBJ2-2	TRBV20-1	.	.	CSARGGGELFF	TGCAGTGCTAGAGGCGGTGGGGAGCTGTTTTTT
TRBJ1-3	TRBV5-6	.	.	CASSLIGESSGNTIYF	TGTGCCAGCAGCTTGATCGGAGAGAGCTCTGGAAACACCATATATTTT
TRBJ2-1	TRBV7-8	TRBD2	.	CASSLVGLAGMDEQFF	TGTGCCAGCAGCTTAGTAGGACTAGCGGGTATGGATGAGCAGTTCTTC
TRBJ2-7	TRBV7-6	TRBD1	once	CAGSFGQGYEQYF	TGTGCCGGCAGCTTTGGACAGGGCTACGAGCAGTACTTC
TRBJ2-1	TRBV11-2	.	.	CASSLDRGLYEQFF	TGTGCCAGCAGCTTAGATCGGGGGTTATATGAGCAGTTCTTC
TRBJ2-2	TRBV2	.	.	CAGAPGTPTYGELFF	TGTGCCGGAGCCCCCGGGACACCTACCTACGGGGAGCTGTTTTTT
TRBJ2-7	TRBV9	TRBD1	.	CASSVGGTGAYEQYF	TGTGCCAGCAGCGTAGGAGGGACAGGGGCTTACGAGCAGTACTTC
TRBJ1-1	TRBV7-9	TRBD1	.	CASSRTGTGGTEAFF	TGTGCCAGCAGCAGAACCGGGACAGGGGGCACTGAAGCTTTCTTT
TRBJ2-3	TRBV10-1	TRBD2	.	CASSEKAGVPTDTQYF	TGCGCCAGCAGTGAGAAAGCGGGAGTTCCAACCGATACGCAGTATTTT
TRBJ2-5	TRBV14	.	.	CASSQALTYKRETQYF	TGTGCCAGCAGCCAAGCCCTGACCTACAAGAGGGAGACCCAGTACTTC
TRBJ1-2	TRBV4-3	.	.	CASSQDPGREYGYTF	TGCGCCAGCAGCCAAGATCCCGGCAGGGAATATGGCTACACCTTC
TRBJ1-2	TRBV11-2	.	.	CASSLDGGRTYGYTF	TGTGCCAGCAGCTTAGATGGGGGCAGAACCTATGGCTACACCTTC
TRBJ2-3	TRBV9	TRBD2	.	CASSVPSGTTTDTQYF	TGTGCCAGCAGCGTTCCTAGCGGGACCACCACAGATACGCAGTATTTT
TRBJ1-5	TRBV7-2	TRBD1	.	CASSLDRRAQPQHF	TGTGCCAGCAGCTTGGACAGGCGGGCTCAGCCCCAGCATTTT
TRBJ1-3	TRBV7-2	.	once	CASSPYSGNTIYF	TGTGCCAGCAGCCCTTATTCTGGAAACACCATATATTTT
TRBJ2-1	TRBV9	TRBD2	.	CASSVGLTSGDDNEQFF	TGTGCCAGCAGCGTGGGACTTACTAGCGGGGATGACAATGAGCAGTTCTTC
TRBJ2-2	TRBV2	.	.	CASSLASAGSGELFF	TGTGCCAGCAGTCTGGCCTCCGCAGGTTCCGGGGAGCTGTTTTTT
TRBJ1-1	TRBV6-6	.	.	CASSTNRGYTEAFF	TGTGCCAGCAGTACGAACCGGGGATACACTGAAGCTTTCTTT
TRBJ2-7	TRBV19	.	once	CASSLRGAGEQYF	TGTGCCAGTAGTTTACGGGGGGCAGGAGAGCAGTACTTC
TRBJ1-2	TRBV18	.	.	CASSPIGEGNGYTF	TGTGCCAGCTCACCAATCGGGGAAGGGAATGGCTACACCTTC
TRBJ2-1	TRBV18	TRBD2	.	CASSQEASGSNEQFF	TGTGCCAGCTCACAGGAGGCTAGCGGGAGTAATGAGCAGTTCTTC
TRBJ1-2	TRBV9	TRBD1	.	CASSVEQGAGYTF	TGTGCCAGCAGCGTAGAACAGGGGGCTGGCTACACCTTC
TRBJ1-1	TRBV9	.	.	CASSPPGLGAMKSEAFF	TGTGCCAGCAGCCCCCCTGGACTGGGGGCGATGAAATCTGAAGCTTTCTTT
TRBJ2-2	TRBV4-3	.	once	CASSLHGQNAGELFF	TGCGCCAGCAGCCTCCACGGACAGAATGCCGGGGAGCTGTTTTTT
TRBJ2-1	TRBV12-5	.	.	CASGIWGRIPNEQFF	TGTGCTAGTGGCATCTGGGGGAGGATTCCCAATGAGCAGTTCTTC
TRBJ2-7	TRBV7-9	TRBD1	.	CASSRGQRLGVRNEQYF	TGTGCCAGCAGCCGGGGACAGCGGTTGGGTGTTCGGAACGAGCAGTACTTC
TRBJ2-6	TRBV4-3	TRBD1	few	CASSQGTGGVGANVLTF	TGCGCCAGCAGCCAAGGGACAGGGGGCGTTGGGGCCAACGTCCTGACTTTC
TRBJ2-7	TRBV27	TRBD1	.	CASSGRGIYEQYF	TGTGCCAGCAGTGGCAGGGGGATCTACGAGCAGTACTTC
TRBJ1-2	TRBV29-1	.	.	CSVAVREGYGYTF	TGCAGCGTTGCAGTCAGGGAAGGGTATGGCTACACCTTC
TRBJ1-2	TRBV27	TRBD1	.	CASSRTGGTGGYTF	TGTGCCAGCAGTCGGACAGGGGGAACGGGCGGCTACACCTTC
TRBJ1-4	TRBV2	.	.	CASSGAGNEKLFF	TGTGCCAGCAGTGGCGCCGGGAATGAAAAACTGTTTTTT
TRBJ2-3	TRBV5-6	.	few	CASSLGRSDTQYF	TGTGCCAGCAGCTTGGGCAGATCAGATACGCAGTATTTT
TRBJ2-2	TRBV5-1	TRBD2	.	CASSYLGLLAGGAELFF	TGCGCCAGCAGCTATTTAGGCTTGCTAGCGGGAGGCGCGGAGCTGTTTTTT
TRBJ2-7	TRBV28	.	.	CASRLPLRPYEQYF	TGTGCCAGCAGGCTTCCCCTGCGGCCCTACGAGCAGTACTTC
TRBJ2-2	TRBV6-1	TRBD1	.	CASERGQGAGELFF	TGTGCCAGCGAGAGGGGACAGGGCGCCGGGGAGCTGTTTTTT
TRBJ2-1	TRBV18	.	.	CASSPGTSNYNEQFF	TGTGCCAGCTCACCTGGGACATCAAACTACAATGAGCAGTTCTTC
TRBJ2-7	TRBV5-5	.	.	CASSRAGSSDYEQYF	TGTGCCAGCAGCCGGGCGGGGAGTAGCGACTACGAGCAGTACTTC
TRBJ2-2	TRBV27	TRBD1	.	CASSSVQGFPGELFF	TGTGCCAGCAGTTCAGTACAGGGGTTTCCCGGGGAGCTGTTTTTT
TRBJ1-1	TRBV2	TRBD1	.	CASSPPWRTGWANTEAFF	TGTGCCAGCAGCCCCCCATGGAGGACAGGGTGGGCGAACACTGAAGCTTTCTTT
TRBJ2-4	TRBV19	.	.	CASSNTGGGNIQYF	TGTGCCAGTAGTAATACAGGGGGGGGAAACATTCAGTACTTC
TRBJ1-2	TRBV29-1	TRBD1	.	CSAEAGGGYTF	TGCAGCGCTGAGGCAGGGGGTGGCTACACCTTC
TRBJ2-7	TRBV6-1	.	.	CASSEAAAGQTYEQYF	TGTGCCAGCAGTGAAGCCGCAGCAGGGCAGACCTACGAGCAGTACTTC
TRBJ2-1	TRBV5-5	TRBD2	.	CASSLYSGRSNEQFF	TGTGCCAGCAGCTTATATAGCGGGAGATCTAATGAGCAGTTCTTC
TRBJ1-5	TRBV28	.	.	CASSLSLGGGGYSNQPQHF	TGTGCCAGCAGTTTATCGTTGGGCGGGGGGGGTTATAGCAATCAGCCCCAGCATTTT
TRBJ2-3	TRBV10-3	TRBD2	few	CAISGLAGSSSTDTQYF	TGTGCCATCAGTGGACTAGCGGGATCCTCATCCACAGATACGCAGTATTTT
TRBJ1-3	TRBV30	TRBD1	.	CAWTPSAGGDTIYF	TGTGCCTGGACCCCCTCGGCAGGGGGAGACACCATATATTTT
TRBJ2-5	TRBV5-1	.	.	CASSLGTGGGETQYF	TGCGCCAGCAGCTTGGGGACTGGAGGAGGAGAGACCCAGTACTTC
TRBJ2-3	TRBV13	TRBD2	.	CASRLPLLSGSVDTQYF	TGTGCCAGCAGATTACCCCTCCTTAGCGGGAGTGTAGATACGCAGTATTTT
TRBJ2-5	TRBV27	TRBD2	once	CASSFDSGRNMETQYF	TGTGCCAGCAGTTTCGATAGCGGGAGAAACATGGAGACCCAGTACTTC
TRBJ2-2	TRBV7-2	TRBD2	.	CASSFSGSTGELFF	TGTGCCAGCAGCTTTAGCGGGAGCACCGGGGAGCTGTTTTTT
TRBJ2-1	TRBV4-1	.	.	CASSLRSGSDNEQFF	TGCGCCAGCAGCCTTCGATCGGGATCCGACAATGAGCAGTTCTTC
TRBJ2-2	TRBV29-1	TRBD2	.	CSCILAGPTGELFF	TGCAGCTGCATACTAGCGGGACCAACCGGGGAGCTGTTTTTT
TRBJ2-7	TRBV9	.	.	CASSVGGGTYEQYF	TGTGCCAGCAGCGTAGGTGGCGGGACCTACGAGCAGTACTTC
TRBJ2-7	TRBV5-4	TRBD1	once	CASSLETGNEQYF	TGTGCCAGCAGCTTGGAGACAGGGAACGAGCAGTACTTC